Each of the 13 T cell receptor beta chains below was sequenced from the same sample in a study of blood T cells in healthy people across ages. A second roughly 7 to 12 cycle PCR used barcoded and J-beta primers. TCRdb re-called the 5' RACE reads with MiXCR, one entry per CDR3 protein. The sample consists of 580,000 or so distinct CDR3 sequences, roughly 48% of them appearing once. Sequenced sample: blood. The receptors stem from a man older than 75 in good health.

This clonotype was detected only a few times. The rearrangement links TRBV20-1 to TRBJ1-2; D not resolved. The CDR3 has 12 residues. Trimming stripped 3 bases from V and 2 bases from J, with 7 bases between. The germline gives CDR1 DFQATT, CDR2 SNEGSKA (reference sequence). CDR3: CSASPTNYGYTF. The CDR3 DNA reads as TGCAGTGCTAGCCCGACGAACTATGGCTACACCTTC.

The chain employs TRBV6-2 or TRBV6-3 and TRBJ2-6; D is tentatively TRBD1 or TRBD2 (5 bases each). This CDR3 contains 15 residues. V was shortened by 7 bases and J by 0 bases, with 10 bases between the two germline ends. CDR1 is MNHEY and CDR2 is SVGEGT in the germline V gene. The CDR3 bases are TGTGCCAGCACGCATGGGGGCTCTGGGGCCAACGTCCTGACTTTC. Translation gives CASTHGGSGANVLTF.

The chain joins TRBV3-1 to TRBJ1-2, with D perhaps matching TRBD1 (6 bases). CDR3 length: 15 residues. The V end lost 1 base, the J end lost 4 bases, and 13 bases lay between the germline ends. Per the germline V gene, CDR1 is LGHDT and CDR2 is YNNKEL (reference sequence). CDR3 DNA: TGTGCCAGCAGCCAAGTCCTGGGGGCCGGCTATGGCTACACCTTC. As protein: CASSQVLGAGYGYTF.

The V call is TRBV18, the J call TRBJ2-7; 9 nucleotides agree with TRBD2. Germline CDR1 reads KGHSH; CDR2 reads LQKENI. There are 19 residues in the CDR3. J was trimmed by 0 bases and V by 2 bases; bases with no gene match: 14. The chain's CDR3 is CASSPGLTSGTSGSYEQYF. The CDR3 DNA sequence: TGTGCCAGCTCACCAGGTTTGACTAGCGGTACTTCGGGCTCCTACGAGCAGTACTTC.

The chain combines TRBV6-2 or TRBV6-3 with TRBJ1-5; D is perhaps TRBD1 (5 bases). Germline V gene data show CDR1 as MNHEY and CDR2 as SVGEGT. V was clipped by 2 bases and J by 9 bases, with 11 bases between them. The CDR3 has 13 residues. In nucleotides, the CDR3 is TGTGCCAGCAGTTACGGGGGGGTCCGGCCCCAGCATTTT. It specifies CASSYGGVRPQHF.

V and J are TRBV29-1 and TRBJ1-5, with D possibly being TRBD1 (6 bases). The CDR3 extends over 12 amino acids. In germline, CDR1 is SQVTM, CDR2 ANQGSEA. V lost 7 bases to trimming and J lost 3 bases, with 10 bases between them. CDR3 DNA: TGCAGCGCTCGGGACACCAATCAGCCCCAGCATTTT. The encoded protein is CSARDTNQPQHF.

The CDR3 is CASSGRGQGLGYTF. For the CDR3, the DNA is TGTGCCAGCAGTGGCCGGGGACAGGGTCTTGGCTACACCTTC. The rearrangement uses TRBV6-2 or TRBV6-3 and TRBJ1-2; 9 bases are shared with TRBD1. Germline-derived CDR1 and CDR2 are MNHEY and SVGEGT. The CDR3 is 14 amino acids. Trimming at V came to 5 bases and at J to 7 bases, leaving 8 bases not matched to a gene.

J is TRBJ2-1 and V is TRBV28, with TRBD2 matching 13 bases. The V segment lost 8 bases and the J segment 5 bases; nucleotides outside the gene matches: 3. Germline CDR1 reads MDHEN; CDR2 reads SYDVKM. This CDR3 spans 14 amino acids. The CDR3 DNA sequence: TGTGCCAGCTGGACTAGCGGGAGTCACAATGAGCAGTTCTTC. It yields the protein CASWTSGSHNEQFF.

The V call is TRBV5-1, the J call TRBJ2-7; 12 bases line up with TRBD1. This CDR3 spans 15 amino acids. Germline values: CDR1 SGHRS, CDR2 YFSETQ. With 3 bases clipped from V and 4 bases from J, the junction kept 5 bases outside the gene matches. The CDR3, as DNA: TGCGCCAGCAGCTCCCGGGACAGGGGGCTTTACGAGCAGTACTTC. This gives the protein CASSSRDRGLYEQYF.

Only one count was recorded for this clonotype. This sequence joins TRBV24-1 and TRBJ1-5, with 8 bases aligning to TRBD1. V trimming: 9 bases; J trimming: 1 base; junction bases outside the gene matches: 4. Germline CDR1 reads KGHDR; CDR2 reads SFDVKD. This CDR3 has 14 amino acids. The DNA for the CDR3 is TGTGCCACCGGACAGGGTTTAAGCAATCAGCCCCAGCATTTT. Amino acid sequence: CATGQGLSNQPQHF.

V is TRBV20-1 and J is TRBJ1-1, with 9 bases that match TRBD1. J was trimmed by 1 base and V by 0 bases; bases with no gene match: 9. This CDR3 is built from 17 residues. CDR1 and CDR2 (germline): DFQATT, SNEGSKA (reference sequence). CDR3 coding DNA: TGCAGTGCTAGAGATTTAGGCCGGACAGGGGCGAACACTGAAGCTTTCTTT. Translation gives CSARDLGRTGANTEAFF.

This sequence joins TRBV28 and TRBJ2-3; 11 bases line up with TRBD2. The CDR3 consists of 16 residues. From germline, CDR1 is MDHEN and CDR2 SYDVKM. The V gene end was trimmed by 7 bases and the J gene end by 3 bases; junction bases not matched to a gene: 9. The CDR3 DNA sequence: TGTGCCAGCACCCAACTAGCGGGAGTCGGGACAGATACGCAGTATTTT. Its protein product is CASTQLAGVGTDTQYF.

This clonotype has only one observation. This chain joins TRBV25-1 and TRBJ2-3; D remains ambiguous. V shed 0 bases and J shed 0 bases, with 10 bases lying between them. The CDR3 covers 16 residues. CDR1 is MGHDK and CDR2 is SYGVNS in the germline V gene. The CDR3 DNA follows: TGTGCCAGCAGTGAATACTCCCATCCTAGCACAGATACGCAGTATTTT. Translation gives CASSEYSHPSTDTQYF.